The count of the clone carrying this TCR beta chain is one. The data were taken from a study of T cell responses to AZD1222 COVID-19 vaccine. The CDR3 is made up of 18 amino acids. The ends lost 0 bases at V and 2 bases at J; junction bases unmatched: 11. The germline V gene encodes CDR1 SGHRS and CDR2 YFSETQ. Libraries were prepared by immunoSEQ multiplex PCR; TCRdb keeps only in-frame clonotypes and omits some of them. The table lists about 86,000 clones, about 92% of them singletons, with 5.3% in the top ten. This clonotype originated in an adult who received the AZD1222 COVID-19 vaccine. The sample consisted of peripheral blood, taken 28 days after the second AZD1222 dose. V is TRBV5-1 and J is TRBJ1-1; 9 nucleotides agree with TRBD1. The CDR3 protein is CASSLDGTGSIGNTEAFF. CDR3 in DNA: TGCGCCAGCAGCTTGGACGGGACAGGGAGTATTGGAAACACTGAAGCTTTCTTT.